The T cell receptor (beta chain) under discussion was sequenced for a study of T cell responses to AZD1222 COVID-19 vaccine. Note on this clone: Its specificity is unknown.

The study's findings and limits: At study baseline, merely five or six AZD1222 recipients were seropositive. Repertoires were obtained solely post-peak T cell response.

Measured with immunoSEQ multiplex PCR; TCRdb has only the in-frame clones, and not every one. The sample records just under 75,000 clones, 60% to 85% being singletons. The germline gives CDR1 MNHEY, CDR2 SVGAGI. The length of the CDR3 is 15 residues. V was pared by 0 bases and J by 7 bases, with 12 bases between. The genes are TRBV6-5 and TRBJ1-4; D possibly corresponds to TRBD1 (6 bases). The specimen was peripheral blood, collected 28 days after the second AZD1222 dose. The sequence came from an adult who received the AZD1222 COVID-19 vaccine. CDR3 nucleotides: TGTGCCAGCAGTTACTCGAGCGGGGGGGCTGAAAAACTGTTTTTT. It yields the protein CASSYSSGGAEKLFF.